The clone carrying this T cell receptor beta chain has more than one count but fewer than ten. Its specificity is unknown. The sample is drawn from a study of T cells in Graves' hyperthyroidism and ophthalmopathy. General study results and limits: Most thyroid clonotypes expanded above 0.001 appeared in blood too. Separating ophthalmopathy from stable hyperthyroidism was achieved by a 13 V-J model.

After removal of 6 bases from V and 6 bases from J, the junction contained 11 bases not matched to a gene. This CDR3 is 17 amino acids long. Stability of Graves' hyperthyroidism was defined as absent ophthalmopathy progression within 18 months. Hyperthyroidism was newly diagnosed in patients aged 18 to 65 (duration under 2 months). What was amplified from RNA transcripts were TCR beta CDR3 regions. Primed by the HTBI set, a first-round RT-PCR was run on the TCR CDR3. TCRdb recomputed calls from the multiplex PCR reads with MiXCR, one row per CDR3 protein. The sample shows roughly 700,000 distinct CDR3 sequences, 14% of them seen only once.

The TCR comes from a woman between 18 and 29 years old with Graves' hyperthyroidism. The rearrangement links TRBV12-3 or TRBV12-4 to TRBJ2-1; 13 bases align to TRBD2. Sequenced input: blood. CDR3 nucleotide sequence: TGTGCCAGCAGCAACCCAAGGACTAGCGGGAGTCCCAATGAGCAGTTCTTC. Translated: CASSNPRTSGSPNEQFF.